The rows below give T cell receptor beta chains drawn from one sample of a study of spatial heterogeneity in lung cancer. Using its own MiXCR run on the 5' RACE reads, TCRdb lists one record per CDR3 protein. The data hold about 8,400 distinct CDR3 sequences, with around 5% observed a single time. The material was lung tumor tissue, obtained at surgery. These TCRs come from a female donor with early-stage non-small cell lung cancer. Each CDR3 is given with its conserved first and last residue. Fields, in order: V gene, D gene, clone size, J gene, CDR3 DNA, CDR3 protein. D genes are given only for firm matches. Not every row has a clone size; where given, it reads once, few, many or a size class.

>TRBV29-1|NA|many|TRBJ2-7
TGCAGCGTGAGAACAGGGATCTACGAGCAGTACTTC
CSVRTGIYEQYF
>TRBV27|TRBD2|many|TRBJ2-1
TGTGCCAGCAGGCTCGGACTAGGGACCTACAATGAGCAGTTCTTC
CASRLGLGTYNEQFF
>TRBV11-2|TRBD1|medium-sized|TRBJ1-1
TGTGCCAGCAGCTTCAATCCGGGACAGTGGAACACTGAAGCTTTCTTT
CASSFNPGQWNTEAFF
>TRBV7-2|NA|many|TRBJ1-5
TGTGCCAGCGAGCTCGAGCATAGCAATCAGCCCCAGCATTTT
CASELEHSNQPQHF
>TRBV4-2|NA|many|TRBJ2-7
TGTGCCAGCAGCCAAGTGGGGATGGACCTGTCCTCGGAGTACTTC
CASSQVGMDLSSEYF
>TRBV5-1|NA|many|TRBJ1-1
TGCGCCAGCAGCGCCACTCTGAACACTGAAGCTTTCTTT
CASSATLNTEAFF
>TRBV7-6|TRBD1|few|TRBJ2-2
TGTGCCAGCAGCCCTAAAAGTACAGGGGGGATACGACACGGGGAGCTGTTTTTT
CASSPKSTGGIRHGELFF
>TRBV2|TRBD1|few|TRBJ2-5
TGTGCCACCCTAGGACAGGGTCAAGAGACCCAGTACTTC
CATLGQGQETQYF
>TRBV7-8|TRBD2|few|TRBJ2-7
TGTGCCAGCAGCTTATCTAGCGGGACTTACGAGCAGTACTTC
CASSLSSGTYEQYF
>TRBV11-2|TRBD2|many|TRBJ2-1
TGTGCCAGCACCCCCCCCCTAGCGGGAGTTATCAATGAGCAGTTCTTC
CASTPPLAGVINEQFF
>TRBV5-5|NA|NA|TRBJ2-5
TGTGCCAGCAGCTTGGTTGGGGACCAAGAGACCCAGTACTTC
CASSLVGDQETQYF
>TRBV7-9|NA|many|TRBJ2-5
TGTGCCAGCAGCTTAAGTGGCGGGAACCAAGAGACCCAGTACTTC
CASSLSGGNQETQYF
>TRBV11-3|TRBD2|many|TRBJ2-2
TGTGCCAGCAGCCTCTCCCTGTGGACTAGCGGTAACACCGGGGAGCTGTTTTTT
CASSLSLWTSGNTGELFF
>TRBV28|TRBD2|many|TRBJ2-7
TGTGCCAGCAGTCTCACACTAGCGGTCACCCCGGACGAGCAGTACTTC
CASSLTLAVTPDEQYF
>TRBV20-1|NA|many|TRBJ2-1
TGCAGTGCTTCGGACCTAGTCATGTACAATGAGCAGTTCTTC
CSASDLVMYNEQFF
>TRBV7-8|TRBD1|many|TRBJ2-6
TGTGCCAGCGGGACAGGGTCTGGGGCCAACGTCCTGACTTTC
CASGTGSGANVLTF
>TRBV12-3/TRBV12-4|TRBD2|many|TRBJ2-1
TGTGCCAGCAGTCCTAGGGTCCAGACTAGCGGCCCTCTCAATGAGCAGTTCTTC
CASSPRVQTSGPLNEQFF
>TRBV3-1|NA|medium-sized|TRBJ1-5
TGTGCCAGCAGCCAAGGAATGGGGGGCTGGCAGCCCCAGCATTTT
CASSQGMGGWQPQHF
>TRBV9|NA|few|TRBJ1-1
TGTGCCAGCAGCCCCGGGACTGAAGCTTTCTTT
CASSPGTEAFF
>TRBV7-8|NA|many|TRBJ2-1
TGTGCCAGCAGCTTAGAGCCGGGACTCGCAGGCGGTGAGCAGTTCTTC
CASSLEPGLAGGEQFF
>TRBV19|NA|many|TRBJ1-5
TGTGCCAGTAGTACGTTCCCGGGTCAGCCCCAGCATTTT
CASSTFPGQPQHF
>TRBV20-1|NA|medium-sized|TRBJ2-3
TGCAGTGCTAGAAGTTTGGAACTTTACACAGATACGCAGTATTTT
CSARSLELYTDTQYF
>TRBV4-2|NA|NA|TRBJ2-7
TGTGCCAGCAGCCAATTCGGGCAGAAAAACGAGCAGTACTTC
CASSQFGQKNEQYF
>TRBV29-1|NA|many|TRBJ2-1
TGCAGCGTGGGGACGGACGTACAGTTCTTC
CSVGTDVQFF
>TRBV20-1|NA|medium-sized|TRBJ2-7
TGCAGTGCTAGAGATCGGACCGGGTGGTTGCAGTACTTC
CSARDRTGWLQYF
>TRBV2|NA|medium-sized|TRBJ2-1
TGTGCCAGCAGTTCAGACACCGACAATGAGCAGTTCTTC
CASSSDTDNEQFF
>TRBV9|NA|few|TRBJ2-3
TGTGCCAGCAGCGTAGCGGTGGAAGGAGATACGCAGTATTTT
CASSVAVEGDTQYF
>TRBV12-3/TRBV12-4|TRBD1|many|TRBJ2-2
TGTGCCAGCAGTCCCCGGGACAGGGTTTACACCGGGGAGCTGTTTTTT
CASSPRDRVYTGELFF
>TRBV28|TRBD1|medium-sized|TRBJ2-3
TGTGCCAGCAGTTCTTTGACAGGGTTAGATACGCAGTATTTT
CASSSLTGLDTQYF
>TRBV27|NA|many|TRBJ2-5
TGTGCCAGCAGTTTGAGCGGACAAGAGACCCAGTACTTC
CASSLSGQETQYF
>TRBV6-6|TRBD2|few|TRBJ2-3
TGTGCCAGCAGGGACCTAGCGGGAGTTGCAGATACGCAGTATTTT
CASRDLAGVADTQYF
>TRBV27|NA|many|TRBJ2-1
TGTGCCAGCAGTTTCTCTACTACTAGCCGTGAGCAGTTCTTC
CASSFSTTSREQFF
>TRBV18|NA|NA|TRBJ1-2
TGTGCCAGCTCACCGGACAGTCGACACTCCTATGGCTACAACTTC
CASSPDSRHSYGYNF
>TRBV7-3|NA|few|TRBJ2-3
TGTGCCAGCAAAGGGCCGAGGGCAGATACGCAGTATTTT
CASKGPRADTQYF
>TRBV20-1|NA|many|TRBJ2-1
TGCAGTGCTAGGGGGGCTGGCAATGAGCAGTTCTTC
CSARGAGNEQFF
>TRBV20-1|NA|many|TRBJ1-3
TGCAGTGCCTCCGACAGGAGCTCTGGAAACACCATATATTTT
CSASDRSSGNTIYF
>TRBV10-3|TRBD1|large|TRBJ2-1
TGTGCCATCAGTGAGTCAATCGGGGGACAGGGTAGCAATGAGCAGTTCTTC
CAISESIGGQGSNEQFF
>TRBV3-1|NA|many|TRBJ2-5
TGTGCCAGCAGCCAAGTAACCGAAGAGACCCAGTACTTC
CASSQVTEETQYF